This entry features one TCR beta chain sequence. Using immunoSEQ multiplex PCR, the repertoire was profiled, and TCRdb retains in-frame clones only, with some absent. The sample lists about 140,000 clones, about 87% seen once, with 8.6% in the top ten. This sample was included in a study of blood T cell repertoires in COVID-19. Germline CDR1 is MDHEN and CDR2 is SYDVKM. Trimming took 2 bases from V and 1 from J, leaving 10 bases between them. The CDR3 loop spans 15 amino acids. V usage is TRBV28 and J usage is TRBJ2-3; a possible D gene is TRBD1 (5 bases). The receptor comes from a woman aged 45-59 years with active or convalescent COVID-19. The source material was peripheral blood. Here the CDR3 reads CASSLQGRGTDTQYF. CDR3 in DNA: TGTGCCAGCAGTTTACAGGGAAGGGGCACAGATACGCAGTATTTT. Together with reference TRBV28 and TRBJ2-3, the CDR3 gives the full variable domain: DVKVTQSSRYLVKRTGEKVFLECVQDMDHENMFWYRQDPGLGLRLIYFSYDVKMKEKGDIPEGYSVSREKKERFSLILESASTNQTSMYLCASSLQGRGTDTQYFGPGTRLTVL.